Listed below are T cell receptor beta chains from one sample, sequenced in a study of T cell repertoires in cytomegalovirus infection. Via MiXCR, TCRdb re-called the reads, giving one row per CDR3 protein. The sample includes fewer than 85,000 distinct CDR3 sequences, 3.5% to 4% of them seen just once. The sequenced sample was PBMCs. Every receptor here comes from a human donor in good health (CMV status not recorded). Some clones in this sample may be carry-over from other donors' samples. CDR3s include the opening cysteine and the closing phenylalanine or tryptophan. Each record gives: J gene, V gene, clone size, D gene, CDR3 DNA, CDR3 protein. A D gene is named only where the DNA matches it firmly. Some rows have no size entry. The others give once, few or many, or a class for an expanded clone.

TRBJ1-2,TRBV7-2,many,-,TGTGCCAGCAGCTTACAGGAGTACGCCTATGGCTACACCTTC,CASSLQEYAYGYTF
TRBJ2-1,TRBV7-3,-,-,TGTGCCAGCAGCTTTGGGGGGCCCAATGAGCAGTTCTTC,CASSFGGPNEQFF
TRBJ1-6,TRBV6-1,many,-,TGTGCCAGCAGGGGTTTAAGACTTGGGAATTCACCCCTCCACTTT,CASRGLRLGNSPLHF
TRBJ2-1,TRBV13,many,-,TGTGCCAGCAGCCAATATGGGACGGGTAAACGGTACAATGAGCAGTTCTTC,CASSQYGTGKRYNEQFF
TRBJ2-3,TRBV2,medium-sized,TRBD2,TGTGCCAGCAGTGGGACTAGCGGGAAAAACACAGATACGCAGTATTTT,CASSGTSGKNTDTQYF
TRBJ2-1,TRBV18,many,-,TGTGCCAGCTCTAATGGGTACAATGAGCAGTTCTTC,CASSNGYNEQFF
TRBJ2-4,TRBV7-9,many,-,TGTGCCAGCAGCCGGGGGATAGCCAAAAACATTCAGTACTTC,CASSRGIAKNIQYF
TRBJ2-5,TRBV7-2,many,TRBD2,TGTGCCAGCAGCTCCCCAGTCTTGGAGGGAGGGCAAGAGACCCAGTACTTC,CASSSPVLEGGQETQYF
TRBJ1-4,TRBV12-3/TRBV12-4,many,TRBD1,TGTGCCAGCAGTGTCCACCGGGACAGGGGCCAAAAACTGTTTTTT,CASSVHRDRGQKLFF
TRBJ1-1,TRBV12-3/TRBV12-4,many,-,TGTGCCAGCAGTTTCCGGCCGGCCCCGACCACTGAAGCTTTCTTT,CASSFRPAPTTEAFF
TRBJ2-1,TRBV7-6,many,TRBD2,TGTGCCAGCAGCTTAGGCGCCCTACTAGCGGGGGGGGTCAATGAGCAGTTCTTC,CASSLGALLAGGVNEQFF
TRBJ2-5,TRBV7-2,many,TRBD2,TGTGCCAGCAGCTTACAGCGGGGGGGGAGAGAGACCCAGTACTTC,CASSLQRGGRETQYF
TRBJ1-1,TRBV5-1,many,-,TGCGCCAGCAGCTTGGCTGCAGGCGCCACTGAAGCTTTCTTT,CASSLAAGATEAFF
TRBJ2-1,TRBV7-2,many,TRBD2,TGTGCCAGCAGCTTATCTGGCGGGAGCTCCTACAATGAGCAGTTCTTC,CASSLSGGSSYNEQFF
TRBJ2-7,TRBV7-2,many,TRBD2,TGTGCCAGCAGCTTGACTAGCGGGGGGGCTTACGAGCAGTACTTC,CASSLTSGGAYEQYF
TRBJ1-6,TRBV7-8,-,-,TGTGCCAACAGCTTGCCCGGGACTGCTAATTCACCCCTCCACTTT,CANSLPGTANSPLHF
TRBJ2-2,TRBV4-3,many,-,TGCGCCAGCAGCCAAGACGGGTCCGGGATCGACACCGGGGAGCTGTTTTTT,CASSQDGSGIDTGELFF
TRBJ2-7,TRBV5-4,many,-,TGTGCCAGCAGCCAAGAAAGCAGCTCCTACGAGCAGTACTTC,CASSQESSSYEQYF
TRBJ1-2,TRBV7-2,many,-,TGTGCCAGCAGCTTAGAGTGGGGGGATGGCTACACCTTC,CASSLEWGDGYTF
TRBJ2-1,TRBV7-3,many,TRBD2,TGTGCCAGCAGCTTTCAACTAGCGGGGGAGCAGTTCTTC,CASSFQLAGEQFF
TRBJ1-2,TRBV7-2,many,-,TGTGCCAGCAGCTTAATCCAGAATAGGGGCTACACCTTC,CASSLIQNRGYTF
TRBJ2-6,TRBV7-2,many,-,TGTGCCAGCAGCACCCTAGATAGCGCTGGGGCCAACGTCCTGACTTTC,CASSTLDSAGANVLTF
TRBJ2-2,TRBV7-2,many,TRBD2,TGTGCCAGCAGCTTTACGACTAGCGGGGGGGAGCTGTTTTTT,CASSFTTSGGELFF
TRBJ2-3,TRBV7-2,many,-,TGTGCCAGCAGCATCGAGACTCGGGTCACAGATACGCAGTATTTT,CASSIETRVTDTQYF
TRBJ1-2,TRBV7-2,many,TRBD1,TGTGCCAGCAGCTTAGTGGGGACAGCCATTAACTATGGCTACACCTTC,CASSLVGTAINYGYTF
TRBJ1-3,TRBV7-6,-,-,TGTGCCAGCAGCTTAGACCGGAACACCATATATTTT,CASSLDRNTIYF
TRBJ2-5,TRBV10-3,many,-,TGTGCCATCAGCAAAGATGGAGAGACCCAGTACTTC,CAISKDGETQYF
TRBJ2-7,TRBV7-8,many,-,TGTGCCAGCGGGCAGGGAGCCTACGAGCAGTACTTC,CASGQGAYEQYF
TRBJ1-1,TRBV20-1,many,-,TGCAGTGTACTACTGGAGAACACTGAAGCTTTCTTT,CSVLLENTEAFF
TRBJ1-4,TRBV7-6,many,-,TGTGCCAGCAGCATGACACCCTCAGAAAAACTGTTTTTT,CASSMTPSEKLFF
TRBJ2-5,TRBV7-2,many,-,TGTGCCAGCAGCTTAACCCGGCAGGGACAAGAGACCCAGTACTTC,CASSLTRQGQETQYF
TRBJ2-3,TRBV7-6,many,TRBD2,TGTGCCAGCAGCTCCAGAAGACTAGCGGGGGCCACAGATACGCAGTATTTT,CASSSRRLAGATDTQYF
TRBJ1-5,TRBV7-2,many,TRBD1,TGTGCCAGCAGCTCGACAGGGATGGGCAATCAGCCCCAGCATTTT,CASSSTGMGNQPQHF
TRBJ2-5,TRBV12-3/TRBV12-4,many,-,TGTGCCAGCAGCTCGGACTCACAAGAGACCCAGTACTTC,CASSSDSQETQYF
TRBJ2-5,TRBV7-2,few,-,TGTGCCAGCAGCTCGTGGACAGAAACTCAAGAGACCCAGTACTTC,CASSSWTETQETQYF
TRBJ2-5,TRBV7-2,many,TRBD2,TGTGCCAGCAGCTTAGCGCGCGGGGGGGAGACCCAGTACTTC,CASSLARGGETQYF
TRBJ2-5,TRBV7-4,many,TRBD2,TGTGCCAGCAGCCGGACCGGGACTAGCGGAGAGACCCAGTACTTC,CASSRTGTSGETQYF
TRBJ2-1,TRBV28,many,TRBD2,TGTGCCAGCAGTTTATTAGTAGCGCTAGCGGGCCTCAATGAGCAGTTCTTC,CASSLLVALAGLNEQFF
TRBJ1-2,TRBV20-1,many,-,TGCAGTGCTAGGTTCACAGAATATGGCTACACCTTC,CSARFTEYGYTF
TRBJ2-1,TRBV12-3/TRBV12-4,many,TRBD2,TGTGCCAGTAACCTAGCGGGACAAAATAAGGATGAGCAGTTCTTC,CASNLAGQNKDEQFF
TRBJ2-7,TRBV7-3,many,-,TGTGCCAGCAGCCGGGGACCTTCCTACGAGCAGTACTTC,CASSRGPSYEQYF
TRBJ1-5,TRBV11-2,many,TRBD1,TGTGCCAGCAGCCCCGGACAGGGGGCTAATCAGCCCCAGCATTTT,CASSPGQGANQPQHF
TRBJ2-7,TRBV29-1,-,-,TGCAGCGTTAGGACAGACGACGAGCAGTACTTC,CSVRTDDEQYF
TRBJ2-6,TRBV28,many,-,TGTGCCAGCAGTTTGAGCGCAGGCGGGGCCAACGTCCTGACTTTC,CASSLSAGGANVLTF
TRBJ2-1,TRBV7-3,many,-,TGTGCCAGCAGCTTAACAGCGGGCAGGGGCGAGCAGTTCTTC,CASSLTAGRGEQFF
TRBJ1-6,TRBV6-5,many,-,TGTGCCAGCAGTTCTGGGCGGTCTAATTCACCCCTCCACTTT,CASSSGRSNSPLHF
TRBJ2-2,TRBV6-5,many,TRBD2,TGTGCCAGCAGAGCACTAGCGGGCGGGGAGCTGTTTTTT,CASRALAGGELFF
TRBJ1-1,TRBV7-2,-,-,TGTGCCAGCAGCTTAGCGGGGGTGCAGCCGAACACTGAAGCTTTCTTT,CASSLAGVQPNTEAFF
TRBJ2-2,TRBV7-6,few,-,TGTGCCAGCAGCCAAGGGCAGAGGAACACCGGGGAGCTGTTTTTT,CASSQGQRNTGELFF
TRBJ2-4,TRBV7-2,many,-,TGTGCCAGCAGCTCGGGACGGAGCACTTGGGCCAAAAACATTCAGTACTTC,CASSSGRSTWAKNIQYF
TRBJ2-5,TRBV7-8,many,-,TGTGCCAGCAGCCCGAACCCAGGGGTAGGTCAAGAGACCCAGTACTTC,CASSPNPGVGQETQYF
TRBJ1-6,TRBV7-9,many,TRBD1,TGTGCCAGCAGCTTAGGACAGGGGGTCGGTTCACCCCTCCACTTT,CASSLGQGVGSPLHF
TRBJ2-1,TRBV11-2,many,-,TGTGCCAGCAGCCGAGGGGGGTTTAAGCAGTTCTTC,CASSRGGFKQFF
TRBJ2-7,TRBV14,few,-,TGTGCCATCCTAAAAGGAGCTAGGGTCCTATACGAGCAGTACTTC,CAILKGARVLYEQYF
TRBJ2-1,TRBV4-1,many,TRBD2,TGCGCCAGCAGCCAACCACTAGCGGGTAACTCCTACAATGAGCAGTTCTTC,CASSQPLAGNSYNEQFF
TRBJ1-1,TRBV19,many,TRBD1,TGTGCCAGTAGTACACAGGGGAAGGACACTGAAGCTTTCTTT,CASSTQGKDTEAFF
TRBJ1-4,TRBV7-6,many,TRBD1,TGTGCCAGCAGCCCAAGCGGACAGGCGAATGAAAAACTGTTTTTT,CASSPSGQANEKLFF
TRBJ2-7,TRBV6-2/TRBV6-3,many,TRBD1,TGTGCCAGCAGTGTGGGGACAGGGATCTCCTACGAGCAGTACTTC,CASSVGTGISYEQYF